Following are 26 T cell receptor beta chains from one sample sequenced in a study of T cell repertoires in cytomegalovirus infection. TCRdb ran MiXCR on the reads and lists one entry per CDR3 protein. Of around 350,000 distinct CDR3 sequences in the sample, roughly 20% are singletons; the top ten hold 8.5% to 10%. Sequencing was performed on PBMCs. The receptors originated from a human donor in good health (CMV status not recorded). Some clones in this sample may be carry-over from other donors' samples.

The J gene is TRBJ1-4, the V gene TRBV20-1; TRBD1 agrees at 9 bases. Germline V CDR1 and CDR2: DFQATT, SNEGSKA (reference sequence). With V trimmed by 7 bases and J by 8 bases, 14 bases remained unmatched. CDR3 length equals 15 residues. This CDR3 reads CSVPPQGQGGEKLFF. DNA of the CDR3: TGCAGTGTACCCCCGCAGGGACAGGGTGGAGAAAAACTGTTTTTT.

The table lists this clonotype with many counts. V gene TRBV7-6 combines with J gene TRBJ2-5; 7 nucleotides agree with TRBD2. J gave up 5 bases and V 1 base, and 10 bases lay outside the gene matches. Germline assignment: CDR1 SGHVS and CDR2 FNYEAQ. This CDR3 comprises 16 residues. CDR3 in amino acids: CASSLGGGGESETQYF. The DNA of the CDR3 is TGTGCCAGCAGCTTAGGGGGTGGGGGGGAGTCGGAGACCCAGTACTTC.

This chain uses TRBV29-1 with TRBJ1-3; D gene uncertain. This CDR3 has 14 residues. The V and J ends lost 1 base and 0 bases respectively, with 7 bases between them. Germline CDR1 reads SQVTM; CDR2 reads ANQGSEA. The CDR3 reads CSVEATYSGNTIYF. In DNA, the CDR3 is TGCAGCGTTGAAGCTACTTACTCTGGAAACACCATATATTTT. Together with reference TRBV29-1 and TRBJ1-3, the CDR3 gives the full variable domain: SAVISQKPSRDICQRGTSLTIQCQVDSQVTMMFWYRQQPGQSLTLIATANQGSEATYESGFVIDKFPISRPNLTFSTLTVSNMSPEDSSIYLCSVEATYSGNTIYFGEGSWLTVV.

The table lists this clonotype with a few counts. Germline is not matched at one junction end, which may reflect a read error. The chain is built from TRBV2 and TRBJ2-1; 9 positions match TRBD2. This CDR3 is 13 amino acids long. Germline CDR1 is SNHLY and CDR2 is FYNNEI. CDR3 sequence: CASRGDVAGEHFF. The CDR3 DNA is TGTGCCAGCAGGGGGGATGTAGCGGGAGAGCACTTCTTC.

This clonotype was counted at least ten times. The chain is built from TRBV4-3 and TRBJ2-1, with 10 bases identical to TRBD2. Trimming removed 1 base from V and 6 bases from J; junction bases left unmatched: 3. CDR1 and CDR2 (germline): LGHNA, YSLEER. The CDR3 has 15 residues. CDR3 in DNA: TGCGCCAGCAGCCAAGTGGGACTAGCGAGCAATGAGCAGTTCTTC. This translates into CASSQVGLASNEQFF.

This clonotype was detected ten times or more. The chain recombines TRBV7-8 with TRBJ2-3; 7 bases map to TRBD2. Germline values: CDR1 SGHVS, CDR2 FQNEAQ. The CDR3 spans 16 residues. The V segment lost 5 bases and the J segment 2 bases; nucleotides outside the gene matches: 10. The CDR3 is CASSRSSSGYTDTQYF. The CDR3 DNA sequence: TGTGCCAGCAGCCGGTCGTCTAGCGGTTACACAGATACGCAGTATTTT.

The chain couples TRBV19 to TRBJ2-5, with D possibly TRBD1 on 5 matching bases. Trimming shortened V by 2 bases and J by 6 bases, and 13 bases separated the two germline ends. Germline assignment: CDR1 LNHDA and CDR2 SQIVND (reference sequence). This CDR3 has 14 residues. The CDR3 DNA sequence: TGTGCCAGTAGTATAATGGGCGACAGTCAGACCCAGTACTTC. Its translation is CASSIMGDSQTQYF.

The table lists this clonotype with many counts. Here the CDR3 DNA reads TGTGCCAGCAGCCAAACTAGAACAGGCAGGAATGAGCAGTTCTTC. Its protein product is CASSQTRTGRNEQFF. The chain recombines TRBV7-6 with TRBJ2-1; D may match TRBD1 or TRBD2 (5 bases each). The V gene's germline CDR1 is SGHVS and CDR2 FNYEAQ. This CDR3 is 15 amino acids long. V was cut by 5 bases and J by 7 bases, with 18 bases left in between. Full variable domain (missing parts from reference TRBV7-6 and TRBJ2-1): GAGVSQSPRYKVTKRGQDVALRCDPISGHVSLYWYRQALGQGPEFLTYFNYEAQQDKSGLPNDRFSAERPEGSISTLTIQRTEQRDSAMYRCASSQTRTGRNEQFFGPGTRLTVL.

The CDR3 DNA is TGTGCCAGCAGCACGTTAAGGACAGGGTTCTCCGAGCAGTACTTC. It encodes CASSTLRTGFSEQYF. The chain joins TRBV11-2 to TRBJ2-7, with 8 bases fitting TRBD1. This CDR3 spans 15 amino acids. Germline V gene data show CDR1 as SGHAT and CDR2 as FQNNGV. Trimming took 5 bases from V and 6 from J; bases not matched to a gene: 12.

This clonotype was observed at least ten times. The CDR3 region has the DNA TGTGCCAGCAGAGCTAGCGGGGGGGCTTGGAATGAGCAGTTCTTC. Its protein product is CASRASGGAWNEQFF. The chain couples TRBV7-2 to TRBJ2-1; 12 nucleotides match TRBD2. This CDR3 has 15 amino acids. The V and J ends lost 6 bases and 7 bases, in that order; junction bases with no gene match: 7. CDR1 is SGHTA and CDR2 is FQGNSA in the germline V gene.

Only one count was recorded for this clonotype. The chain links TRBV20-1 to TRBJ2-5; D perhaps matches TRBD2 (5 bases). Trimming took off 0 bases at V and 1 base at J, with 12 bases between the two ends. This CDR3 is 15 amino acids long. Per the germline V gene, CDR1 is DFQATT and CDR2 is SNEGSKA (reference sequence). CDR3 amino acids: CSARDGSDFQETQYF. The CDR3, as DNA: TGCAGTGCTAGAGATGGGTCGGACTTCCAAGAGACCCAGTACTTC.

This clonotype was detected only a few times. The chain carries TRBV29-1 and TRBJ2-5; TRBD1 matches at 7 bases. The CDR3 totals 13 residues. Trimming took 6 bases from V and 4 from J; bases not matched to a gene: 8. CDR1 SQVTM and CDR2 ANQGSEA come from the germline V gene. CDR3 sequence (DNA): TGCAGCGTCCAGTGGACAGGTCGAGAGACCCAGTACTTC. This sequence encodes CSVQWTGRETQYF.

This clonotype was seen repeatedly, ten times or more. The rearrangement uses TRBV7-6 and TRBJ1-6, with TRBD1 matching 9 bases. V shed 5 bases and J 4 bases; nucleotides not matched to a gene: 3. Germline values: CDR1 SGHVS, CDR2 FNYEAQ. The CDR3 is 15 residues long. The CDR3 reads CASSSGTGYNSPLHF. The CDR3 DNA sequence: TGTGCCAGCAGCAGCGGGACAGGGTATAATTCACCCCTCCACTTT.

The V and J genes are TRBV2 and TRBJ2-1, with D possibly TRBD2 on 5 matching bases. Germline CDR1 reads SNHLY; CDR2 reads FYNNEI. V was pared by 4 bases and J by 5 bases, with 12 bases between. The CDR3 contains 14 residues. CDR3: CASSGLTRNNEQFF. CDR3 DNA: TGTGCCAGCAGTGGACTAACGAGGAACAATGAGCAGTTCTTC.

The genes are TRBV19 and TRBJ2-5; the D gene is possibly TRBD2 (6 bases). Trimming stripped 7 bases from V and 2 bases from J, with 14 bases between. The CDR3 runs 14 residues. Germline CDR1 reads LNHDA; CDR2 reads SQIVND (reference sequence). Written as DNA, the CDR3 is TGTGCCAGTACACCGGGAGACCAACAAGAGACCCAGTACTTC. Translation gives CASTPGDQQETQYF.

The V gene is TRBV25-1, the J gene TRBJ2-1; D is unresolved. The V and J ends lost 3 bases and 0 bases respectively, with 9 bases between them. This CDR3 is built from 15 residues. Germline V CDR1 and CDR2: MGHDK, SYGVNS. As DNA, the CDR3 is TGTGCCAGCAGTGACACACGGGTCTCCTACAATGAGCAGTTCTTC. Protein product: CASSDTRVSYNEQFF.

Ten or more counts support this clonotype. CDR3 loop: CASGNSGTIQYF. Written as DNA, the CDR3 is TGTGCCAGCGGCAACTCCGGGACTATTCAGTACTTC. The chain joins TRBV7-2 to TRBJ2-4; D may be TRBD2 (6 bases). Germline-derived CDR1 and CDR2 are SGHTA and FQGNSA. Trimming took off 8 bases at V and 10 bases at J, with 15 bases between the two ends. The CDR3 contains 12 residues. Filled out from reference TRBV7-2 and TRBJ2-4, the complete variable domain reads GAGVSQSPSNKVTEKGKDVELRCDPISGHTALYWYRQSLGQGLEFLIYFQGNSAPDKSGLPSDRFSAERTGGSVSTLTIQRTQQEDSAVYLCASGNSGTIQYFGAGTRLSVL.

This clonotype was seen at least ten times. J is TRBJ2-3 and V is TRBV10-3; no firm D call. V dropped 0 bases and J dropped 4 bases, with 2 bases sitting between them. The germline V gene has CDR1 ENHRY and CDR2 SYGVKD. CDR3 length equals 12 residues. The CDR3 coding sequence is TGTGCCATCAGTGAGTCCCCAGATACGCAGTATTTT. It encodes CAISESPDTQYF.

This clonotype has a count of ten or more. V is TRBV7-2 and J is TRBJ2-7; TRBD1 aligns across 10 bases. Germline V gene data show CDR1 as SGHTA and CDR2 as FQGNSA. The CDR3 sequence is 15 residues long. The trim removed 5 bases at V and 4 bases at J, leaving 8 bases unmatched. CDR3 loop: CASSPKTGGLYEQYF. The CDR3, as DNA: TGTGCCAGCAGCCCAAAGACAGGGGGCTTATACGAGCAGTACTTC.

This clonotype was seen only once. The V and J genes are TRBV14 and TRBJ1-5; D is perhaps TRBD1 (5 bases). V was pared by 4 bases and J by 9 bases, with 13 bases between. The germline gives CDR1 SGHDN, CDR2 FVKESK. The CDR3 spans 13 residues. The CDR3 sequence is CASSPGFGSPQHF. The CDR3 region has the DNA TGTGCCAGCAGCCCAGGGTTTGGGTCGCCCCAGCATTTT.

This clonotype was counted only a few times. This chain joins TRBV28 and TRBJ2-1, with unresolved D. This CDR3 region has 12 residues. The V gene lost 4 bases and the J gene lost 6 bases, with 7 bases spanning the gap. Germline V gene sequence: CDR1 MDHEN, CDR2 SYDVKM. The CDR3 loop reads CASSSVGNEQFF. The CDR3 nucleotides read TGTGCCAGCAGTTCCGTTGGCAATGAGCAGTTCTTC.

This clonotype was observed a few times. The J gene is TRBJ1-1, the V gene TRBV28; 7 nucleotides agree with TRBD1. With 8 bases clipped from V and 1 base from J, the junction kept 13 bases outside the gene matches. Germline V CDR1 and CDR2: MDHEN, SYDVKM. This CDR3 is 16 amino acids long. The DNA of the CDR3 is TGTGCCAGCCGACCAGGGGGTTGGAGGCCGAACACTGAAGCTTTCTTT. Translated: CASRPGGWRPNTEAFF.

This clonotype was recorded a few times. CDR3 protein: CASTTAREKLFF. CDR3 nucleotides: TGTGCCAGCACCACGGCCAGAGAAAAACTGTTTTTT. V is TRBV7-9 and J is TRBJ1-4; no clear D gene. This CDR3 has 12 amino acids. Germline V lookup: CDR1 SEHNR, CDR2 FQNEAQ (reference sequence). Trimming left V 7 bases short and J 8 bases short, with 11 bases between.

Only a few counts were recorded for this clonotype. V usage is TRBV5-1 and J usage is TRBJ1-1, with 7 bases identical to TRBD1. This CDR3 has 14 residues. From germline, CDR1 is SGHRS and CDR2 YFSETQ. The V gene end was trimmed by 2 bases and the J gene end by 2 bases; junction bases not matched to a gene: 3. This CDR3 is CASSFQGGNTEAFF. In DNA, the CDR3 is TGCGCCAGCAGCTTCCAGGGGGGAAACACTGAAGCTTTCTTT.

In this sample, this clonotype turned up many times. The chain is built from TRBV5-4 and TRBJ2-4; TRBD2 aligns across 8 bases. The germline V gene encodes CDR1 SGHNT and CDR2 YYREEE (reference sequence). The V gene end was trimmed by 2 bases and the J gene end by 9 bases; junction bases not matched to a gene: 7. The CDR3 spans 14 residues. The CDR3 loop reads CASSLSGSGSIQYF. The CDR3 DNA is TGTGCCAGCAGCTTAAGCGGGAGTGGCAGCATTCAGTACTTC. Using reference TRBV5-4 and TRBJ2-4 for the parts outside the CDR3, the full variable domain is ETGVTQSPTHLIKTRGQQVTLRCSSQSGHNTVSWYQQALGQGPQFIFQYYREEENGRGNFPPRFSGLQFPNYSSELNVNALELDDSALYLCASSLSGSGSIQYFGAGTRLSVL.

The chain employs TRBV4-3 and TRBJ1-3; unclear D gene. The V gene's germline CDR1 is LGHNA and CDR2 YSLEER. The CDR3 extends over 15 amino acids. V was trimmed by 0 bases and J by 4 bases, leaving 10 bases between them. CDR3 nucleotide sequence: TGCGCCAGCAGCCAAGATCTAGGATCGGGAAACACCATATATTTT. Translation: CASSQDLGSGNTIYF.